What follows are 9 T cell receptor beta chains derived from one specimen sequenced in a study of blood T cells in healthy people across ages. A second roughly 6 to 11 cycle PCR used barcoded and J-beta primers. TCRdb redid the calling of the 5' RACE reads with MiXCR, one entry per CDR3 protein. Among 1 million or so distinct CDR3 sequences listed, 20% to 25% were seen once. The same sample was also studied in work on T cells of mothers and their children.

Sequencing was done on a sample of blood. Receptors originate from a girl aged 2 to 9 in good health.

This clonotype was counted a few times. This chain uses TRBV7-9 with TRBJ2-6; tentative D call: TRBD1 (6 bases). The length of the CDR3 is 17 residues. V was trimmed by 5 bases and J by 2 bases, leaving 16 bases between them. Per germline, CDR1 SEHNR and CDR2 FQNEAQ (reference sequence). CDR3 sequence reads: CASSPPRGRTGANVLTF. The CDR3 DNA reads as TGTGCCAGCAGCCCTCCCAGGGGCCGAACTGGGGCCAACGTCCTGACTTTC.

The V gene is TRBV29-1, the J gene TRBJ2-1; the D gene is possibly TRBD1 (8 bases). The CDR3 is 13 amino acids. Germline values: CDR1 SQVTM, CDR2 ANQGSEA. The V end was cut by 4 bases, the J end by 6 bases, with 13 bases between. The CDR3 loop is CSVVYRGGNEQFF. DNA of the CDR3: TGCAGCGTTGTCTACAGGGGGGGCAATGAGCAGTTCTTC.

This clonotype was seen a few times. This sequence joins TRBV28 and TRBJ2-2, with unresolved D. Trimming shortened V by 7 bases and J by 3 bases, and 15 bases separated the two germline ends. The CDR3 sequence is 15 residues long. The germline V gene encodes CDR1 MDHEN and CDR2 SYDVKM. Here the CDR3 DNA reads TGTGCCAGCAATTCCCCAACGGGCGACACCGGGGAGCTGTTTTTT. It is translated as CASNSPTGDTGELFF. The entire variable domain, with the rest obtained from reference TRBV28 and TRBJ2-2, is as follows: DVKVTQSSRYLVKRTGEKVFLECVQDMDHENMFWYRQDPGLGLRLIYFSYDVKMKEKGDIPEGYSVSREKKERFSLILESASTNQTSMYLCASNSPTGDTGELFFGEGSRLTVL.

The chain recombines TRBV12-3 or TRBV12-4 with TRBJ2-1; the D gene is possibly TRBD2 (5 bases). This CDR3 region has 14 residues. V shed 5 bases and J shed 8 bases, with 16 bases lying between them. The DNA of the CDR3 is TGTGCCAGCAGTCGGGAACGCCCTGGTGATGAGCAGTTCTTC. It translates to CASSRERPGDEQFF.

This clonotype was observed a few times. This sequence joins TRBV28 and TRBJ1-4; a possible D gene is TRBD1 (6 bases). Germline V gene sequence: CDR1 MDHEN, CDR2 SYDVKM. Trimming shortened V by 8 bases and J by 7 bases, and 17 bases separated the two germline ends. This CDR3 spans 14 amino acids. CDR3 in amino acids: CASRYRVEGEKLFF. For the CDR3, the DNA is TGTGCCAGCCGGTACAGGGTGGAGGGTGAAAAACTGTTTTTT.

This sequence joins TRBV5-1 and TRBJ2-5; weak D call: TRBD2 (6 bases). V was shortened by 7 bases and J by 2 bases, with 15 bases between the two germline ends. Germline V CDR1 and CDR2: SGHRS, YFSETQ. This CDR3 has 14 residues. This chain's CDR3 is CASGPGLRQETQYF. For the CDR3, the DNA is TGCGCCAGCGGACCGGGACTGAGGCAAGAGACCCAGTACTTC.

J is TRBJ1-3 and V is TRBV5-1; the D is unclear. Germline assignment: CDR1 SGHRS and CDR2 YFSETQ. CDR3 size: 15 residues. The ends were cut back, 1 base at V and 4 bases at J, with 12 bases in the middle. In DNA, the CDR3 is TGCGCCAGCAGCTTGAGAGGTGGCAGGGGAAACACCATATATTTT. It specifies CASSLRGGRGNTIYF.

This sequence joins TRBV13 and TRBJ2-7; TRBD2 matches at 8 bases. CDR3 length: 15 amino acids. Germline values: CDR1 PRHDT, CDR2 FYEKMQ (reference sequence). V was clipped by 3 bases and J by 3 bases; unmatched bases: 7. CDR3 region: CASSFSGTRLYEQYF. The CDR3 DNA reads as TGTGCCAGCAGCTTCAGTGGGACTAGACTCTACGAGCAGTACTTC.

The chain has TRBV3-1 and TRBJ2-2, with D hard to call. The CDR3 extends over 16 amino acids. The V gene's germline CDR1 is LGHDT and CDR2 YNNKEL (reference sequence). V was shortened by 0 bases and J by 5 bases, with 13 bases between the two germline ends. The CDR3 region is CASSQDSGLRTGELFF. As DNA, the CDR3 is TGTGCCAGCAGCCAAGATTCCGGGCTCCGAACCGGGGAGCTGTTTTTT.